Below are 26 T cell receptor beta chains sequenced from a single sample in a study of regulatory T cells in long-lasting Graves disease. Time point defined: persistent/refractory GD, antithyroid drugs over 5 years with positive TRAb. The TCR library was made from RNA that had been extracted from PBMCs in TRIzol. Researchers made TCR beta libraries by using iRepertoire HTBI primers and running Arm-PCR on CDR3 regions. TCRdb analysed the multiplex PCR reads with MiXCR anew, one entry per CDR3 protein. Of around 510,000 distinct CDR3 sequences listed, less than 25% are singletons. This material consisted of peripheral blood mononuclear cells (PBMCs), taken when the disease was refractory, from a patient treated with antithyroid drugs. The receptor source for this set is a female donor with Graves disease.

This clonotype has just a few counts. The chain carries TRBV5-6 and TRBJ2-2; D gene uncertain. Trimming pared 6 bases from V and 4 bases from J, leaving 1 base between. Germline assignment: CDR1 SGHDT and CDR2 YYEEEE. This CDR3 has 10 residues. The CDR3 spells CASTTGELFF. In DNA form, the CDR3 reads TGTGCCAGCACCACCGGGGAGCTGTTTTTT.

This clonotype was seen ten or more times. This chain joins TRBV7-6 and TRBJ2-5; TRBD1 is a possible D gene (6 bases). CDR3 length: 14 amino acids. Trimming removed 4 bases at V and 4 bases at J, with 13 bases between. Per the germline V gene, CDR1 is SGHVS and CDR2 is FNYEAQ. The CDR3 sequence is CASSSTGLTETQYF. CDR3 sequence (DNA): TGTGCCAGCAGCTCGACAGGATTAACAGAGACCCAGTACTTC.

This clonotype came up many times. J is TRBJ2-2 and V is TRBV2, with D perhaps assigned TRBD1 or TRBD2 (6 bases each). CDR1 is SNHLY and CDR2 is FYNNEI in the germline V gene. This CDR3 spans 14 amino acids. Trimming shortened V by 6 bases and J by 5 bases, and 13 bases separated the two germline ends. The CDR3 loop is CASREGEETGELFF. CDR3 coding DNA: TGTGCCAGCAGAGAGGGGGAGGAGACCGGGGAGCTGTTTTTT.

This clonotype was found many times. The rearrangement uses TRBV7-2 and TRBJ1-6; D is possibly TRBD1 (6 bases). Trimming pared 6 bases from V and 4 bases from J, leaving 10 bases between. Germline-derived CDR1 and CDR2 are SGHTA and FQGNSA. This CDR3 is built from 14 residues. CDR3 residues: CASSQQGYNSPLHF. The CDR3 bases are TGTGCCAGCAGTCAACAGGGTTATAATTCACCCCTCCACTTT.

This clonotype was counted only a few times. This chain links TRBV6-5 with TRBJ1-6; 7 bases line up with TRBD1. Germline trimming cut 6 bases from V and 7 bases from J; bases unmatched to any gene: 9. This CDR3 spans 15 amino acids. Germline V gene sequence: CDR1 MNHEY, CDR2 SVGAGI. The CDR3 reads CASSYLEGQNSPLHF. DNA of the CDR3: TGTGCCAGCAGCTACCTAGAGGGACAGAATTCACCCCTCCACTTT.

In this sample, this clonotype turned up a few times. The chain carries TRBV7-2 and TRBJ2-7; TRBD2 is a possible D gene (5 bases). The germline V and J ends were trimmed by 1 base and 3 bases, with 10 bases remaining between them. CDR1 and CDR2 from the germline V gene are SGHTA and FQGNSA. There are 14 residues in the CDR3. The CDR3 DNA follows: TGTGCCAGCAGCTTAGGGGCGGGTCGCTACGAGCAGTACTTC. Protein sequence: CASSLGAGRYEQYF.

This clonotype was seen a single time. The chain joins TRBV12-3 or TRBV12-4 to TRBJ2-7, with 7 bases fitting TRBD2. CDR3 length: 18 residues. The V gene end was trimmed by 1 base and the J gene end by 0 bases; junction bases not matched to a gene: 12. CDR3 nucleotide sequence: TGTGCCAGCAGTTTAGTAGGGGAGGCTAGCGGAATCTCCTACGAGCAGTACTTC. This encodes CASSLVGEASGISYEQYF.

This clonotype was picked up many times. The V call is TRBV28, the J call TRBJ1-1; D is uncertain. This CDR3 contains 14 residues. Germline V gives CDR1 MDHEN, CDR2 SYDVKM. Trimming removed 5 bases at V and 5 bases at J, with 15 bases between. CDR3 in amino acids: CASSPRVMRTEAFF. The CDR3 DNA reads TGTGCCAGCAGTCCCCGGGTCATGCGTACTGAAGCTTTCTTT.

This chain connects TRBV4-1 to TRBJ1-1, with TRBD1 identical over 8 bases. V lost 1 base to trimming and J lost 6 bases; unmatched junction nucleotides: 10. Germline CDR1 MGHRA, CDR2 YSYEKL. CDR3 size: 16 residues. Written as DNA, the CDR3 is TGCGCCAGCAGCCAAGGTGACAGGGGCCGTAACGCTGAAGCTTTCTTT. Translated: CASSQGDRGRNAEAFF.

On this clonotype: A much more abundant neighbour one base away suggests this may be a read error. The chain employs TRBV7-2 and TRBJ2-7; D may be TRBD1 (8 bases). The CDR3 sequence is 15 residues long. Germline V lookup: CDR1 SGHTA, CDR2 FQGNSA. This CDR3 reads CVSKFRGLAAHEQYF. CDR3 coding DNA: TGTGTCAGCAAGTTCAGGGGGCTAGCGGCCCACGAGCAGTACTTC.

This clonotype was seen more than once but under ten times. This chain uses TRBV14 with TRBJ2-7; TRBD1 might be the D (6 bases). CDR1 is SGHDN, CDR2 FVKESK, per germline. This CDR3 spans 15 amino acids. Trimming removed 1 base at V and 3 bases at J, with 13 bases between. The CDR3, as DNA: TGTGCCAGCAGCCAAGGACAGGTCTTTGACTACGAGCAGTACTTC. Amino acid sequence: CASSQGQVFDYEQYF.

This clonotype was seen many times. The chain is built from TRBV24-1 and TRBJ2-2, with 8 bases identical to TRBD2. This CDR3 has 15 residues. V trimming: 3 bases; J trimming: 3 bases; junction bases outside the gene matches: 2. CDR1 and CDR2 from the germline V gene are KGHDR and SFDVKD. Written as DNA, the CDR3 is TGTGCCACCAGTGATCTGCGGGAGGACACCGGGGAGCTGTTTTTT. Translated: CATSDLREDTGELFF.

This clonotype was detected ten times or more. The chain recombines TRBV28 with TRBJ2-7, with TRBD2 matching 8 bases. With V trimmed by 2 bases and J by 0 bases, 6 bases remained unmatched. Germline-derived CDR1 and CDR2 are MDHEN and SYDVKM. CDR3 length equals 16 residues. The DNA of the CDR3 is TGTGCCAGCAGTTTAATGGGTAGCGGGACCTCCTACGAGCAGTACTTC. As protein: CASSLMGSGTSYEQYF.

This clonotype turned up a few times. V usage is TRBV9 and J usage is TRBJ2-4, with TRBD1 matching over 10 bases. Looked up from germline, CDR1 is SGDLS and CDR2 is YYNGEE. This CDR3 has 19 amino acids. The junction had 14 bases not matched to a gene; V was cut back by 0 bases and J by 5 bases. Here the CDR3 DNA reads TGTGCCAGCAGCGTAGGCAGAGCGGGGACAGGGGTCTTCGAAAACATTCAGTACTTC. Its protein product is CASSVGRAGTGVFENIQYF.

The chain employs TRBV28 and TRBJ2-1; D remains unclear. V was pared by 1 base and J by 6 bases, with 10 bases between. This CDR3 has 14 amino acids. Germline CDR1 is MDHEN and CDR2 is SYDVKM. This chain's CDR3 is CASSLYGYINEQFF. The DNA of the CDR3 is TGTGCCAGCAGTTTATACGGTTACATCAATGAGCAGTTCTTC.

This clonotype was detected many times. This chain uses TRBV28 with TRBJ1-6; tentative D call: TRBD1 (6 bases). Germline V gene data show CDR1 as MDHEN and CDR2 as SYDVKM. The germline V and J ends were trimmed by 5 bases and 11 bases, with 19 bases remaining between them. The CDR3 is 15 amino acids. CDR3 nucleotides: TGTGCCAGCAGTGATGGGGGCAGGCTCTCCACACCCCTCCACTTT. Amino acid sequence: CASSDGGRLSTPLHF. Full variable domain (outside the CDR3, taken from reference TRBV28 and TRBJ1-6): DVKVTQSSRYLVKRTGEKVFLECVQDMDHENMFWYRQDPGLGLRLIYFSYDVKMKEKGDIPEGYSVSREKKERFSLILESASTNQTSMYLCASSDGGRLSTPLHFGNGTRLTVT.

The sample holds many counts of this clonotype. DNA for the CDR3: TGTGTAGGCGCAGCGGGGGGAACCGGGGAGCTGTTTTTT. It codes for CVGAAGGTGELFF. The gene calls are TRBV6-1 and TRBJ2-2; 9 bases are a match to TRBD2. This CDR3 region has 13 residues. Germline assignment: CDR1 MNHNS and CDR2 SASEGT.

A word on this clonotype: This may arise from a read error, as a much more abundant clone is one base away. The CDR3 DNA is TGTGCCAGCAGTGTAGGGACTAGCGACTACGAGCGGTACTTC. The encoded protein is CASSVGTSDYERYF. V and J are TRBV6-1 and TRBJ2-7, with 10 bases that match TRBD2. Per the germline V gene, CDR1 is MNHNS and CDR2 is SASEGT. This CDR3 is 14 amino acids long.

This clonotype was picked up many times. The chain carries TRBV27 and TRBJ2-6; the D gene is possibly TRBD2 (6 bases). V shed 5 bases and J shed 0 bases, with 14 bases lying between them. Germline-derived CDR1 and CDR2 are MNHEY and SMNVEV (reference sequence). The CDR3 has 17 residues. CDR3 loop: CASSLIGGASGANVLTF. The DNA of the CDR3 is TGTGCCAGCAGTCTCATTGGAGGGGCCTCTGGGGCCAACGTCCTGACTTTC. Looking up the rest from reference TRBV27 and TRBJ2-6 gives the full variable domain: EAQVTQNPRYLITVTGKKLTVTCSQNMNHEYMSWYRQDPGLGLRQIYYSMNVEVTDKGDVPEGYKVSRKEKRNFPLILESPSPNQTSLYFCASSLIGGASGANVLTFGAGSRLTVL.

This sequence joins TRBV7-2 and TRBJ2-3, with no clear D. This CDR3 has 14 residues. V was shortened by 1 base and J by 0 bases, with 5 bases between the two germline ends. Germline-derived CDR1 and CDR2 are SGHTA and FQGNSA. The CDR3 DNA reads TGTGCCAGCAGCTTAGAGCTCAGCACAGATACGCAGTATTTT. It is translated as CASSLELSTDTQYF.

This clonotype was counted between two and nine times. V and J are TRBV5-6 and TRBJ2-5, with D uncertain. CDR3 length equals 12 residues. Trimming left V 0 bases short and J 4 bases short, with 4 bases between. CDR1 is SGHDT, CDR2 YYEEEE, per germline. This CDR3 is CASSLAVETQYF. Written as DNA, the CDR3 is TGTGCCAGCAGCTTGGCGGTAGAGACCCAGTACTTC.

This chain connects TRBV7-8 to TRBJ2-3; D may match TRBD1 or TRBD2 (6 bases each). CDR1 and CDR2 (germline): SGHVS, FQNEAQ. Trimming took 2 bases from V and 2 from J, leaving 11 bases between them. The CDR3 length is 15 residues. This CDR3 is CASSLLGGITDTQYF. CDR3 nucleotides: TGTGCCAGCAGCTTACTGGGGGGCATCACAGATACGCAGTATTTT.

In its sample, this clonotype was seen a few times. Given a much more abundant clone one base away, this may be a read error. The V and J genes are TRBV27 and TRBJ1-1; D remains unclear. Trimming removed 3 bases from V and 4 bases from J, with 0 bases in between. This CDR3 has 10 amino acids. Germline V gene data show CDR1 as MNHEY and CDR2 as SMNVEV (reference sequence). CDR3 nucleotides: TGTGCCAGCAGTTTCACTGAAGCTTTCTTT. Its protein product is CASSFTEAFF.

This clonotype was counted a few times. The chain joins TRBV5-5 to TRBJ2-2, with 8 bases lining up with TRBD1. The germline CDR1 and CDR2 sequences are SGHKS and YYEKEE (reference sequence). V lost 4 bases, J lost 1 base, and 3 bases stayed unmatched. The length of the CDR3 is 15 residues. The CDR3 here is CASSRTGMNTGELFF. CDR3 in DNA: TGTGCCAGCAGCCGGACAGGGATGAACACCGGGGAGCTGTTTTTT.

In this sample, this clonotype turned up a few times. This chain uses TRBV27 with TRBJ2-7; either TRBD1 or TRBD2 may fit D (5 bases each). Germline CDR1 is MNHEY and CDR2 is SMNVEV (reference sequence). There are 15 residues in the CDR3. Trimming pared 4 bases from V and 2 bases from J, leaving 15 bases between. The CDR3 sequence is CASSYSGASTYEQYF. For the CDR3, the DNA is TGTGCCAGCAGTTATTCTGGGGCTAGCACCTACGAGCAGTACTTC.

The chain carries TRBV7-9 and TRBJ2-7, with TRBD1 as a possible D gene (7 bases). The germline gives CDR1 SEHNR, CDR2 FQNEAQ (reference sequence). The CDR3 runs 14 residues. Trimming removed 4 bases from V and 3 bases from J, with 13 bases in between. The CDR3 DNA follows: TGTGCCAGCAGCTCCGCGGGACAGAACTACGAGCAGTACTTC. Translation gives CASSSAGQNYEQYF.